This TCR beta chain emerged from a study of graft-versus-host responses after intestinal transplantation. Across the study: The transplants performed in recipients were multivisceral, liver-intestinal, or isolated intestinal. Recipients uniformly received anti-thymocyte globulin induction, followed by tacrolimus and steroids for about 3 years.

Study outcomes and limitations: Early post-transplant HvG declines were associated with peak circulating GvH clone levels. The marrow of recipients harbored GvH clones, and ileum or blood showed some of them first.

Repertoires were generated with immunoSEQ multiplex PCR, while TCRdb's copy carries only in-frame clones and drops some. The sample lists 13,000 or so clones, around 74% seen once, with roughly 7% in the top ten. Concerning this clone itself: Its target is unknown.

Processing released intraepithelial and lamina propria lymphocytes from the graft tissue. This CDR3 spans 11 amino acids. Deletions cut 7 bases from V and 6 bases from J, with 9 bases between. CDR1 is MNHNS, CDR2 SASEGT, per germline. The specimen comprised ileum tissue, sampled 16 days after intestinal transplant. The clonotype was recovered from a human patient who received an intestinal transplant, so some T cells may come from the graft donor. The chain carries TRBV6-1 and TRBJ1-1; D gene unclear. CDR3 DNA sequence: TGTGCCAGCATAATCTATTCTGAAGCTTTCTTT. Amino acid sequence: CASIIYSEAFF.